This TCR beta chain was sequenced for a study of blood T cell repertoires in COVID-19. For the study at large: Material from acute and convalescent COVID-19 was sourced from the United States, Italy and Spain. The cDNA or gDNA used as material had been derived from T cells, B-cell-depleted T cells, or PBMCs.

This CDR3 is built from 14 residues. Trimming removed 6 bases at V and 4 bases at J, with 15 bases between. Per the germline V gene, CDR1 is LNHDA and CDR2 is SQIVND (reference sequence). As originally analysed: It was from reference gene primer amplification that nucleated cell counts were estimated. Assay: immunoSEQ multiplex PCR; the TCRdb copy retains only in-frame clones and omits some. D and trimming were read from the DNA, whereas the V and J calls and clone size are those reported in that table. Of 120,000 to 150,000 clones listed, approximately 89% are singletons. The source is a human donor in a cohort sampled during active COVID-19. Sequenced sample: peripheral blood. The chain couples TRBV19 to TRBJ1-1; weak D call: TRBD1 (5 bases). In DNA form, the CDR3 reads TGTGCCAGTAGCATGGACCGGGGGATCACTGAAGCTTTCTTT. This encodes CASSMDRGITEAFF.